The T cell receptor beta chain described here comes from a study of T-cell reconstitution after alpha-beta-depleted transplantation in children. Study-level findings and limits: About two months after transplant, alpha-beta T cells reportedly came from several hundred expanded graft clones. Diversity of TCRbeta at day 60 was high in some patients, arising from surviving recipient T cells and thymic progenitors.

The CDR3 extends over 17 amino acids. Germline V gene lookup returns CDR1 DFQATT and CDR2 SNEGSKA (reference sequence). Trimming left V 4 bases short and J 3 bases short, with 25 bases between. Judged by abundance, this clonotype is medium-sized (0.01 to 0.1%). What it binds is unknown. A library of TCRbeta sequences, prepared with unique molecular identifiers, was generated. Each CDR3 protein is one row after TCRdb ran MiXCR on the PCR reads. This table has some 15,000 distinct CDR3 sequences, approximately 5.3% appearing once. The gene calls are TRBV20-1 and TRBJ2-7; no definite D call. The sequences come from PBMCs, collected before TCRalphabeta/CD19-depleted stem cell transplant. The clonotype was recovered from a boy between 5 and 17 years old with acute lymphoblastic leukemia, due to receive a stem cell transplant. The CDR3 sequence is CSATQSNTPSGFYEQYF. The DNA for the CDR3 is TGCAGTGCTACCCAGAGCAACACCCCGAGTGGCTTCTACGAGCAGTACTTC.